The rows below give T cell receptor beta chains drawn from one sample of a study of blood T cell repertoires in COVID-19. Here immunoSEQ multiplex PCR was the method, and the copy in TCRdb shows in-frame clones only, minus some. The sample carries about 110,000 clones, around 82% recorded once. The sequenced sample was peripheral blood. These receptors came from a woman between 50 and 59 years old with acute or convalescent COVID-19. The CDR3 runs from the conserved cysteine through the conserved F or W. The D gene is left open where the match is weak. Clone size is shown for a subset of rows, as once, few, many or a class of expanded clone.

TRBJ1-2	TRBV6-5	11	many	.	TGTGCCAGCAGGGCTCGTTATGGCTACACCTTC	CASRARYGYTF
TRBJ1-1	TRBV5-1	15	.	TRBD1	TGCGCCAGCAGCTTGGGACAGGGGAAGGGTACTGAAGCTTTCTTT	CASSLGQGKGTEAFF
TRBJ1-1	TRBV9	14	.	.	TGTGCCAGCAGCGTAGACTACACGGGGGTAGAAGCTTTCTTT	CASSVDYTGVEAFF
TRBJ1-5	TRBV30	15	.	TRBD1	TGTGCCTGGTCCCTCGGACAGGTCCGGAGTCAGCCCCAGCATTTT	CAWSLGQVRSQPQHF
TRBJ2-7	TRBV30	16	once	.	TGTGCCTGGAGCGGGGGTCCCAGGCAGATAGGCTACGAGCAGTACTTC	CAWSGGPRQIGYEQYF
TRBJ1-1	TRBV27	16	once	TRBD1	TGTGCCAGCAGCTCCTACGGGACAGGAGGGAACACTGAAGCTTTCTTT	CASSSYGTGGNTEAFF
TRBJ1-5	TRBV3-1/TRBV3-2	13	.	.	TGTGCCAGCAGCCAACAGGGAGGTCAGCCCCAGCATTTT	CASSQQGGQPQHF
TRBJ1-1	TRBV5-8	15	.	TRBD1	TGTGCCAGCAGCTTGGGACAGGGGTTGAACACTGAAGCTTTCTTT	CASSLGQGLNTEAFF
TRBJ2-1	TRBV30	12	.	.	TGTGCCTGGAACTGGGCGACAGATAAGCAGTTCTTC	CAWNWATDKQFF
TRBJ1-6	TRBV6-5	14	.	.	TGTGCCAGCAGCGGTCAGGTCCTTAATTCACCCCCCCACTTT	CASSGQVLNSPPHF
TRBJ1-6	TRBV30	16	.	.	TGTGCCTGGAGTGTAAACGCCCGACTCGCGAATTCACCCCTCCACTTT	CAWSVNARLANSPLHF
TRBJ1-1	TRBV18	18	.	TRBD1	TGTGCCAGCTCACCATATTCCGGGACAGGGGGCGCGGGGACTGAAGCTTTCTTT	CASSPYSGTGGAGTEAFF
TRBJ2-1	TRBV2	16	.	.	TGTGCCAGCAGTGAAGTTGGCCAGGGTGGGTTCAATGAGCAGTTCTTC	CASSEVGQGGFNEQFF
TRBJ1-1	TRBV7-9	14	.	.	TGTGCCAGCAGGACCGGGACTCTGAACACTGAAGCTTTCTTT	CASRTGTLNTEAFF
TRBJ2-7	TRBV6-5	14	.	.	TGTGCCAGCAGTTACGTGAGGGGGTATTACGAGCAGTACTTC	CASSYVRGYYEQYF
TRBJ2-5	TRBV12-2	15	.	.	TGTGCAAGTCGCCACGGACTAGTTTACCAAGAGACCCAGTACTTC	CASRHGLVYQETQYF
TRBJ1-3	TRBV6-1	13	.	TRBD1	TGTGCCAGCAGTGAAGGAGACAGGGTAACCATATATTTT	CASSEGDRVTIYF
TRBJ2-7	TRBV19	18	few	TRBD1	TGTGCCAGTAGTCCGGGGACAGGATCGAAAAGACACTCCTACGAGCAGTACTTC	CASSPGTGSKRHSYEQYF
TRBJ1-2	TRBV5-8	14	.	.	TGTGCCAGCAGCTTGAAGACAGCCTTGGGGGGCTACACCTTC	CASSLKTALGGYTF
TRBJ2-6	TRBV30	17	.	.	TGTGCCTGGAGTGTAGGAGGGAGCTTTACTGGGGCCAACGTCCTGACTTTC	CAWSVGGSFTGANVLTF
TRBJ2-1	TRBV28	16	.	TRBD2	TGTGCCAGCAGTTCCCCTGGGGTAGCGGGGCGGGGTGAGCAGTTCTTC	CASSSPGVAGRGEQFF
TRBJ2-1	TRBV21-1	14	.	.	TGTGCCAGCAGCAAGCCTCGTGGCCCTAATGAGCAGTTCTTC	CASSKPRGPNEQFF
TRBJ1-2	TRBV19	15	.	TRBD1	TGTGCCAGTAGTGTAACCGGGACAGGGGTGTATGGCTACACCTTC	CASSVTGTGVYGYTF
TRBJ2-1	TRBV24-1	15	once	TRBD2	TGTGCCACCAGTGATTTGCGCGGGGGAAAAAATGAGCAGTTCTTC	CATSDLRGGKNEQFF
TRBJ1-1	TRBV27	16	few	TRBD1	TGTGCCAGCAGTTTCCGACAGGGGGGCTTGAACACTGAAGCTTTCTTT	CASSFRQGGLNTEAFF
TRBJ2-2	TRBV5-1	16	.	.	TGCGCCAGCAGCCAAGCATCGACTAGTCTAACCGGGGAGCTGTTTTTT	CASSQASTSLTGELFF
TRBJ1-1	TRBV2	13	once	.	TGTGCCAGCAGTGATGAGAGGAACACTGAAGCTTTCTTT	CASSDERNTEAFF
TRBJ1-1	TRBV6-5	14	.	.	TGTGCCAGCAGTTACGACAGGAAGAACACTGAAGCTTTCTTT	CASSYDRKNTEAFF
TRBJ2-5	TRBV4-1	15	.	.	TGCGCCAGCAGCCGCGGAGAGCGGGTTCAAGAGACCCAGTACTTC	CASSRGERVQETQYF
TRBJ2-3	TRBV9	17	once	TRBD2	TGTGCCAGCAGCGCACTCCCGACTAGCGGGGGGTGGGATACGCAGTATTTT	CASSALPTSGGWDTQYF
TRBJ2-5	TRBV2	12	.	.	TGTGCCAGCAGTGAGAGGCGAGAGACCCAGTACTTC	CASSERRETQYF
TRBJ2-1	TRBV19	12	.	.	TGTGCCAGTAGTATGCGGGGAGGCGGGCAGTTCTTC	CASSMRGGGQFF
TRBJ2-3	TRBV5-5	16	.	TRBD1	TGTGCCAGCAGCCCAACACCAGGGGGAAGGTTAGATACGCAGTATTTT	CASSPTPGGRLDTQYF
TRBJ1-5	TRBV19	15	.	.	TGTGCCAGTAGTAAGGTAGCCGATAGCAATCAGCCCCAGCATTTT	CASSKVADSNQPQHF
TRBJ1-5	TRBV4-2	15	.	.	TGTGCCAGCAGCCAAGATGGGCAGGGGAATCAGCCCCAGCATTTT	CASSQDGQGNQPQHF